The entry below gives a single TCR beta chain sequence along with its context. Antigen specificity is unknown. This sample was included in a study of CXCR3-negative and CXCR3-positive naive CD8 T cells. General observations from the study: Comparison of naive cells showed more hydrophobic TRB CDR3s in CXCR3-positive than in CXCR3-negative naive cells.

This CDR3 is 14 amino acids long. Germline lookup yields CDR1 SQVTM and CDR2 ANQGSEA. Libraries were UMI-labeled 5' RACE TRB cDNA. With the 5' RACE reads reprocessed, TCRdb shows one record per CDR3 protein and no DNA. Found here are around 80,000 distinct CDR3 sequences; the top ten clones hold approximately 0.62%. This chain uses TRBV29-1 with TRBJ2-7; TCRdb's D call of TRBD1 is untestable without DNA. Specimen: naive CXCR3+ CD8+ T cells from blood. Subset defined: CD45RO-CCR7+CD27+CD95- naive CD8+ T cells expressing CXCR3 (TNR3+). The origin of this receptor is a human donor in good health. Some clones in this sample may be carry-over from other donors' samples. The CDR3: CSVEPGTGAYEQYF.